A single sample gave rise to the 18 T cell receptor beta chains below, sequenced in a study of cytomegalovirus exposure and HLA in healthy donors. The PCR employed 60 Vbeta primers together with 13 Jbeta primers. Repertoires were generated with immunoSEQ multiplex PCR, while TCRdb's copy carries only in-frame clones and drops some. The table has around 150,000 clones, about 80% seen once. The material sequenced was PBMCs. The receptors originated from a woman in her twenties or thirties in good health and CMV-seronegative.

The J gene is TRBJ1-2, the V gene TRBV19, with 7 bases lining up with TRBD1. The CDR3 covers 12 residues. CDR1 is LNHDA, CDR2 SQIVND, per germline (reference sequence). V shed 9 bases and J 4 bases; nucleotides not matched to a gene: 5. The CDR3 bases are TGTGCCAGCTCGCAGGGGGGCTATGGCTACACCTTC. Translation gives CASSQGGYGYTF.

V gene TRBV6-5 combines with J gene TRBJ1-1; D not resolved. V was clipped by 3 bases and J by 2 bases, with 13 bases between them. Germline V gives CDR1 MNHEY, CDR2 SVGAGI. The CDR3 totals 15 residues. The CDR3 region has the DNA TGTGCCAGCAGTTATTCCAGGAATCAAAACACTGAAGCTTTCTTT. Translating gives CASSYSRNQNTEAFF.

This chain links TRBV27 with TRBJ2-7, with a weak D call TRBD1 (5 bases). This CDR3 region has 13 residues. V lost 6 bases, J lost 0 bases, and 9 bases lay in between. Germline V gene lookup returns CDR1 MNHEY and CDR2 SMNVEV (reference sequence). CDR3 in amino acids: CASRRQISYEQYF. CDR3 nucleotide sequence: TGTGCCAGCAGAAGACAGATCTCCTACGAGCAGTACTTC.

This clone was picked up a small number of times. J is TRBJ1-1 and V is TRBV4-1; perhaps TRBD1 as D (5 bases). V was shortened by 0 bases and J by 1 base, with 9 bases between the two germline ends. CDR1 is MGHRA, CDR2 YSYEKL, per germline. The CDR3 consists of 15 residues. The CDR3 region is CASSQDGARNTEAFF. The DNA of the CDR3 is TGCGCCAGCAGCCAAGATGGGGCCAGGAACACTGAAGCTTTCTTT.

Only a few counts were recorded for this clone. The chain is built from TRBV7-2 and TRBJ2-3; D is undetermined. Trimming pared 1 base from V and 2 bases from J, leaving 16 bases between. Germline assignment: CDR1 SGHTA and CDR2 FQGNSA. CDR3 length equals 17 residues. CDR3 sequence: CASSLDRPLVLTDTQYF. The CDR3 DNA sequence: TGTGCCAGCAGCTTAGACAGACCACTCGTACTCACAGATACGCAGTATTTT.

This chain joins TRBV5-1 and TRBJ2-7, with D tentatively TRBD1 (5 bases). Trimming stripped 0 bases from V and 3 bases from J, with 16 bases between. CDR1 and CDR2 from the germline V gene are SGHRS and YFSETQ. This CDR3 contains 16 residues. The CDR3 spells CASSLASGQGVYEQYF. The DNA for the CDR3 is TGCGCCAGCAGCTTGGCCTCAGGGCAGGGTGTCTACGAGCAGTACTTC.

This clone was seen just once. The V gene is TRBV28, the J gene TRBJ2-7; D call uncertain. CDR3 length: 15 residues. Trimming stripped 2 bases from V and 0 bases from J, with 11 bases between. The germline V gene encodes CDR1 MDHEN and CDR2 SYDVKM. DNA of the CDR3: TGTGCCAGCAGTTTAGCGGCAGCCAACTCCTACGAGCAGTACTTC. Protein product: CASSLAAANSYEQYF.

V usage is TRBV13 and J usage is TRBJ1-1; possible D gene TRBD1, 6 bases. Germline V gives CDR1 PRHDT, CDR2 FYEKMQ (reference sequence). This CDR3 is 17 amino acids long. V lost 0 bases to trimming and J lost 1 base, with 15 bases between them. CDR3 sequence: CASSLGRGGPPNTEAFF. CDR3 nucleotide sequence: TGTGCCAGCAGCTTAGGCCGGGGGGGCCCGCCGAACACTGAAGCTTTCTTT.

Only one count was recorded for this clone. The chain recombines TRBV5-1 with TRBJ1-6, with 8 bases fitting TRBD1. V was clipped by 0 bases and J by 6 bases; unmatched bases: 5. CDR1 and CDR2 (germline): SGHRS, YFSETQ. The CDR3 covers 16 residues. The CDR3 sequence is CASSLALTGANSPLHF. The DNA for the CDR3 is TGCGCCAGCAGCTTGGCCCTGACAGGGGCTAATTCACCCCTCCACTTT. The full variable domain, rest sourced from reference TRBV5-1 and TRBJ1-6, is KAGVTQTPRYLIKTRGQQVTLSCSPISGHRSVSWYQQTPGQGLQFLFEYFSETQRNKGNFPGRFSGRQFSNSRSEMNVSTLELGDSALYLCASSLALTGANSPLHFGNGTRLTVT.

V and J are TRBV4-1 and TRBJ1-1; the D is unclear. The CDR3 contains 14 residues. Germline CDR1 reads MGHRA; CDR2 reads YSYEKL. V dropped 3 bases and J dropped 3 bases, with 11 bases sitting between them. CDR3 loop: CASSHPNSYTEAFF. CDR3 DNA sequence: TGCGCCAGCAGCCATCCTAACAGTTACACTGAAGCTTTCTTT.

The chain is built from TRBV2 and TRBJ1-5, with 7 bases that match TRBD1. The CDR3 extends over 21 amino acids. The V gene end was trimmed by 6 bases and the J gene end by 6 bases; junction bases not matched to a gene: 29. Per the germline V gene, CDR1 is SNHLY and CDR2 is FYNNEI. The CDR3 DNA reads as TGTGCCAGCAGCTGGAGCCCAGGCGGGTGGTCAGGACAGGATGGGATTCAGCCCCAGCATTTT. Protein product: CASSWSPGGWSGQDGIQPQHF.

The CDR3 here is CASAKSEISYEQYF. The CDR3 DNA reads as TGTGCCAGCGCGAAAAGTGAGATCTCCTACGAGCAGTACTTC. The chain combines TRBV7-9 with TRBJ2-7; D unclear. V lost 8 bases and J lost 0, with 14 bases in between. The CDR3 is made up of 14 amino acids. Germline V gene lookup returns CDR1 SEHNR and CDR2 FQNEAQ (reference sequence).

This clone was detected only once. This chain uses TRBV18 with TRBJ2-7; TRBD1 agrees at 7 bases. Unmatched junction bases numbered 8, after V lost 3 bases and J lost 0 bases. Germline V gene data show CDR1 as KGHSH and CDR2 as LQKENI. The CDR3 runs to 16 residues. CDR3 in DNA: TGTGCCAGCTCACCGCAGGGACAGAGCACCTCCTACGAGCAGTACTTC. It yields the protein CASSPQGQSTSYEQYF.

The DNA for the CDR3 is TGCGCCAGCAGCCAGGTTGGGGGACAGGGGGCTGGCGGCTACACCTTC. Amino acids: CASSQVGGQGAGGYTF. The chain recombines TRBV4-1 with TRBJ1-2; 12 bases fit TRBD1. Germline V gives CDR1 MGHRA, CDR2 YSYEKL. Losses at the gene ends were 3 bases for V and 8 bases for J; bases not matched to a gene: 10. The CDR3 totals 16 residues.

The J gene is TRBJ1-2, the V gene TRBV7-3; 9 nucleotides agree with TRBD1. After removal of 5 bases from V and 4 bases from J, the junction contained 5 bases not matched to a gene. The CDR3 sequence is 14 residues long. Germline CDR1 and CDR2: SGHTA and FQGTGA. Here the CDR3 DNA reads TGTGCCAGCAGCCGTTCGGACAGGGGCTATGGCTACACCTTC. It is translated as CASSRSDRGYGYTF.

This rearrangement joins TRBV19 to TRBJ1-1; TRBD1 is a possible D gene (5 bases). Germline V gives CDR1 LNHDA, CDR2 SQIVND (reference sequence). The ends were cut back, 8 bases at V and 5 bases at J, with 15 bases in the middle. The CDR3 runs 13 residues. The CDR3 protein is CASSPSGGTEAFF. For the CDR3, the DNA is TGTGCCAGTTCACCTTCGGGGGGTACTGAAGCTTTCTTT.

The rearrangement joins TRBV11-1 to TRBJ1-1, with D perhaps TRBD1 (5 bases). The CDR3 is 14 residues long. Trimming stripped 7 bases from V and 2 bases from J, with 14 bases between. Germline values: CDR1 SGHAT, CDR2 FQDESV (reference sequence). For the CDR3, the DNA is TGTGCCAGCACCTCCCTCGGGGGAAACACTGAAGCTTTCTTT. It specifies CASTSLGGNTEAFF. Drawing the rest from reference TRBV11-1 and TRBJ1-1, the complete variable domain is EAEVAQSPRYKITEKSQAVAFWCDPISGHATLYWYRQILGQGPELLVQFQDESVVDDSQLPKDRFSAERLKGVDSTLKIQPAELGDSAMYLCASTSLGGNTEAFFGQGTRLTVV.

The CDR3 DNA reads TGCGCCAGCAGCTTGGTAAGGGGCAGGGAGACCCAGTACTTC. Its protein is CASSLVRGRETQYF. The chain recombines TRBV5-1 with TRBJ2-5; TRBD1 might be the D (5 bases). This CDR3 has 14 residues. Trimming pared 0 bases from V and 5 bases from J, leaving 11 bases between. From germline, CDR1 is SGHRS and CDR2 YFSETQ.